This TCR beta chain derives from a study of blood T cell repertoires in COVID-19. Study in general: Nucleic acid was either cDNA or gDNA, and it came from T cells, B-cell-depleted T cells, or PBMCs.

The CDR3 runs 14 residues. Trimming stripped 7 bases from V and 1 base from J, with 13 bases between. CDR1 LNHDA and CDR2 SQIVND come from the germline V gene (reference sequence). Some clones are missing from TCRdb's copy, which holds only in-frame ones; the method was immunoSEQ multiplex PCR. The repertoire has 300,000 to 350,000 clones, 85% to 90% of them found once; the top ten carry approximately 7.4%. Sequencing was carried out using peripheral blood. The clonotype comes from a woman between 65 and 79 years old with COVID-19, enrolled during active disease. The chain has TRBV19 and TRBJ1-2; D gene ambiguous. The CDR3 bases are TGTGCCAGTACGTTGGGCTTATTTAACTATGGCTACACCTTC. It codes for CASTLGLFNYGYTF.